The entry below gives a single T cell receptor beta chain sequence along with its context. The antigen is undetermined. The data were obtained in a study of T-cell reconstitution after alpha-beta-depleted transplantation in children. A TCRbeta library incorporating unique molecular identifiers was prepared. MiXCR was run by TCRdb on the PCR reads, yielding one entry per CDR3 protein. The table records around 450,000 distinct CDR3 sequences, roughly 44% of them present only once. Study results and limitations: After one year, T-cell counts and TCRbeta diversity mostly came from new T cells. Several hundred rapidly expanded clones from non-depleted graft cells reportedly supplied alpha-beta T cells about two months post-transplant. In some patients, recipient T cells and intrathymic progenitors surviving conditioning explained high day-60 diversity.

This CDR3 region has 16 residues. Germline-derived CDR1 and CDR2 are SGHKS and YYEKEE (reference sequence). V dropped 4 bases and J dropped 8 bases, with 21 bases sitting between them. This sequence joins TRBV5-5 and TRBJ1-4; D unresolved. The receptor's source is a girl aged 2 to 10 with aplastic anemia, due to receive a stem cell transplant. Sequences were derived from PBMCs, sampled before TCRalphabeta/CD19-depleted stem cell transplant. This CDR3 is CASSLLLLTAAEKLFF. As DNA, the CDR3 is TGTGCCAGCAGCCTTCTCTTGCTGACTGCCGCCGAAAAACTGTTTTTT.